This TCR beta chain was documented in a study of cytomegalovirus exposure and HLA in healthy donors (dated by TCRdb to 2016 to 2017). Regarding the research as a whole: An earlier analysis of approximately 640 of the donors reported about 290 Gb of sequence data and 117 million unique TCR beta sequences from about 179 million T cells. The number of typed donors differed by locus: about 629-630 for A, B, C, DRB1 and DQB1; approximately 540 for DQA1; fewer than 610 for DPA1; and around 470 for DPB1. To study patterns of TCR occurrence, a later analysis re-analyzed previously published TCR beta repertoires from several hundred donors and added high-resolution HLA genotyping. An early release covering around 630 HLA-typed donors comprised around 300 gigabases of sequencing data and about 90 million unique TCR sequences. The genetic ancestry cluster associated with self-reported Caucasian donors included 81% of the 300 to 450 genotyped donors. Rather than using new phenotypic data, the later analysis identified candidate immune exposures from TCR beta sequences and from how often those sequences occurred across donors. An earlier analysis of several hundred of the donors applied high-throughput TCR beta sequencing to assess whether each TCR beta V gene segment acted as functional or pseudogenic. Genome-wide SNP genotypes for about three fifths of the roughly 670 donors were used in a later genetic analysis, which treated that subset as a discovery cohort. Donor age, sex, ethnicity and CMV serostatus were collected together with the repertoire data. Every repertoire in the discovery cohort had been generated on one and the same sequencing platform. Among about 360 genotyped donors of the cohort, an average of about 240,000 unique TCR beta nucleotide sequences were sequenced per donor, roughly 20% of them non-productive. The study used immunosequencing to profile the T cell repertoires of approximately 640 subjects and linked those repertoires to cytomegalovirus serostatus. Roughly five DR-DQ haplotypes were treated as single units for association and clustering because of strong linkage in the cohort. Besides the first cohort of 500 to 700 subjects, a separate validation cohort made up of 120 different subjects was used. High-throughput TCR immunosequencing, statistical association of individual TCRs with disease status, and machine learning were combined to predict cytomegalovirus infection status. HLA typing covered class I and class II loci at four-digit resolution. The aim of the study was to test whether cataloging public T cell receptors could identify signatures of past pathogen exposure.

Turning to this clone: Its antigen is still unknown. Qualities for individual bases were not recorded, and no much larger clone is one base off.

What the study reported, not specific to this receptor: Presence/absence analyses assumed roughly uniform sequencing depth across donors, an assumption that may not hold. According to a later genetic analysis, donors in an Asian-associated ancestry cluster had fewer N-insertions in productive TCRs than the roughly 700-donor mean. A later analysis reported that several top co-occurrence clusters appeared linked to parvovirus B19, influenza, CMV and Epstein-Barr virus. A later genetic analysis associated a missense DCLRE1C variant with V-gene and J-gene trimming of TCR beta chains, and an independent cohort replicated the association. Some IMGT-functional V segments, including TRBV6-2 and TRBV6-3, could not be distinguished by the 87-base-pair reads and were therefore excluded. In a later analysis, TCR association rates were found to vary across HLA loci, with the most associated TCRs seen for DRB1 alleles and the fewest for HLA-C alleles. It was suggested by the authors that the approach could potentially be generalized to other disease states and immunological phenotypes. For the cohort, immune exposure information was limited to CMV serostatus. A further reported finding was that TCR beta sequences accurately predicted the HLA-A and HLA-B alleles for most subjects in the first cohort. Most TCR sequences were seen in very few donors, while some public TCRs were found in many individuals. In vitro tests confirmed that a few of the cytomegalovirus-associated TCR beta chains recognize cytomegalovirus antigens. In an earlier analysis of a few hundred of the donors, most TCR beta V segments were observed in productive rearrangements about 87% or about 30% of the time, broadly matching IMGT annotations. The study gave a list of 150 to 200 TCR beta chains associated with cytomegalovirus. In both the original and validation cohorts, the classifier was reported to diagnose cytomegalovirus status with high specificity and sensitivity. Correlated functional status among segregating V segments might reflect linkage disequilibrium, but an unknown experimental factor could not be ruled out. This cohort had only TCR beta chains sequenced, and the lack of alpha or paired-chain data limited which features could be detected. Compared with equally common non-associated chains, HLA-associated TCR beta chains in a later analysis were more clonally expanded and had lower generation probabilities. In a later analysis, 16,951 TCR beta sequences were associated with specific HLA alleles at a false discovery rate of 0.05. Most CMV-associated TCR beta chains appeared to be HLA-restricted in a later analysis, and the HLA associations seemed to be driven largely by CMV exposure. Because HLA typing was missing for some donors at each locus, association tests included only the typed subset. Because counts were too low, about 15 rarely observed V segments, including chromosome 9 orphons, were left out of the earlier analysis of some 600 of the donors. Assigning TCR associations to individual alleles was difficult when HLA alleles, especially DR and DQ, strongly co-occurred. A cluster of highly shared sequence variants was judged likely to represent a technical artifact of the sequencing pipeline.

The CDR3 covers 15 residues, taking in both the cysteine and the phenylalanine. Of the read, only the CDR3 DNA is kept; its 45 bases are in frame from base 1. The cohort was made up of approximately 670 healthy bone marrow donors. At the time of sampling, all cohort members were nominally healthy, though unrecorded immune exposures were likely present. The donor was CMV seropositive and belonged to the group of about 290 seropositive cohort members. A peripheral blood sample was provided by each donor, and peripheral blood mononuclear cells were used for TCR beta sequencing. The Qiagen DNeasy Blood Extraction Kit was used to extract genomic DNA from the blood cell samples. Receptor amplification or capture employed the immunoSEQ multiplex PCR assay. For the multiplex PCR, a mixture combining 60 forward primers for TCR Vbeta segments and 13 reverse primers for TCR Jbeta segments was used. Amplification of the CDR3 region of rearranged TCR beta genes was performed with a multiplex PCR assay on genomic DNA. Amplified TCR beta libraries were sequenced as 87-base-pair reads on the Illumina HiSeq System. In the original analysis: Across the 500 to 700 repertoires, a later analysis counted roughly 84 million unique TCR beta chains, roughly 11 million of which were shared by at least two donors. To remove PCR and sequencing errors, raw reads were error-corrected and collapsed into unique sequences using a nearest-neighbor algorithm that merged closely related sequences. Alignment of CDR3 sequences to IMGT reference sequences was used to assign V, D and J gene segments. For a sequence to be retained, at least a six-nucleotide match to both a V gene segment and a J gene segment was required. Rearrangements were classified as productive when the CDR3 lacked stop codons and remained in frame with V and J, and all other rearrangements were classified as non-productive. Following IMGT convention, CDR3 was defined as the stretch from the second conserved V-encoded cysteine to the conserved J-encoded phenylalanine. Sequences without an unambiguous match to a single V gene segment were excluded from the earlier analysis of about 630 of the donors. An earlier analysis of just under 600 of the donors called V segments functional above 56.7% productive rearrangements and segregating when the between-donor standard deviation exceeded 5%. A statistical classification framework was built to diagnose cytomegalovirus status from the catalog of TCR beta chain sequences. A later analysis assigned V and J genes by comparing TCR nucleotide sequences with IMGT/GENE-DB human TR gene sequences. In a later analysis, CDR3 sequences and most-parsimonious VDJ recombination scenarios were assigned using the TCRdist pipeline. In a later analysis, every TCR beta chain was defined by the combination of its CDR3 amino acid sequence and its V-gene family, and reads without a unique V-gene family were dropped. As a way to deal with suspected cross-contamination and a sequencing artifact, a later analysis dropped over 550 nucleotide sequences that were highly shared and had low generation probability. In a later analysis, a clonal expansion index for each public chain was calculated from normalized within-repertoire ranks of inferred template counts. Generation probabilities in a later analysis came from a VDJ recombination model fitted to out-of-frame rearrangements, and those results were checked against IGoR. In a later analysis, TCR-TCR, TCR-HLA and TCR-CMV co-occurrence was scored with hypergeometric tests, and a repertoire-size bias correction was applied to TCR pairs. False discovery rates were estimated in a later analysis by permuting HLA or CMV assignments 20 times. In a later analysis, co-occurring TCRs were grouped using DBSCAN, with TCRdist sequence similarity added in when clustering inside HLA-allele-positive subsets. Co-occurrence clustering excluded repertoires with fewer than 30,000 or more than 120,000 public chains, plus five with anomalous nucleotide sharing. Not all clones reach the TCRdb copy of this immuneACCESS table, which keeps in-frame sequences only. Checked studies attribute under half of the gap to unresolved V genes and leave the rest unexplained. V and J calls and clone size follow that table, whereas D and trimming were derived from the DNA. The sample table records around 70,000 clones; roughly four fifths of these occur just once. Of the sample, about 12% falls within the top ten clones.

The source of this sequence is a male donor in good health and CMV-seropositive. Sequenced input: PBMCs. The sequence links TRBV21-1 to TRBJ1-4; TRBD1 was called by the table and not checked on the DNA. TRBV21-1 counts as a pseudogene. In nucleotide form, the sequence is TGTGCCAGCAGCAAAGGGGGACAGGTTAATGAAAAACTGTTTTTT. This is translated as CASSKGGQVNEKLFF.